This entry lists 17 T cell receptor beta chains sequenced from one sample in a study of blood T cell repertoires in COVID-19. Measured with immunoSEQ multiplex PCR; TCRdb has only the in-frame clones, and not every one. Found here are 110,000 or so clones, 84% of them singletons; the top ten hold 6.6%. Specimen: peripheral blood. Source of these receptors: a woman aged 45-60 years with acute or convalescent COVID-19.

This chain joins TRBV19 and TRBJ1-5; TRBD1 is a possible D gene (6 bases). Trimming cost V 7 bases and J 7 bases, with 20 bases left between them. There are 15 residues in the CDR3. Germline CDR1 LNHDA, CDR2 SQIVND (reference sequence). As DNA, the CDR3 is TGTGCCAGTACGAGAACGTCGGGGGGCTCCCAGCCCCAGCATTTT. It codes for CASTRTSGGSQPQHF.

This clone has only one observation. V gene TRBV6-5 combines with J gene TRBJ1-1; D ambiguous. Germline CDR1 and CDR2: MNHEY and SVGAGI. V lost 4 bases to trimming and J lost 4 bases, with 13 bases between them. This CDR3 has 14 amino acids. CDR3 nucleotide sequence: TGTGCCAGCAGTTCCCCGGGAGCACGCACTGAAGCTTTCTTT. Protein sequence: CASSSPGARTEAFF.

This clone was detected only once. V gene TRBV4-1 combines with J gene TRBJ2-7; D ambiguous. The CDR3 is made up of 13 amino acids. CDR1 is MGHRA and CDR2 is YSYEKL in the germline V gene. Trimming removed 0 bases at V and 7 bases at J, with 10 bases between. The CDR3 region is CASSQDMRNEQYF. CDR3 coding DNA: TGCGCCAGCAGCCAAGATATGCGTAATGAGCAGTACTTC.

The V and J genes are TRBV3-1 (or the pseudogene TRBV3-2) and TRBJ2-7, with a tentative D call TRBD1 (7 bases). CDR3 length: 15 residues. Trimming pared 1 base from V and 7 bases from J, leaving 17 bases between. CDR1 and CDR2 (germline): LGHDT, YNNKEL (reference sequence). Here the CDR3 reads CASSQGRGPLGEQYF. CDR3 DNA: TGTGCCAGCAGCCAAGGGAGGGGGCCTTTGGGTGAGCAGTACTTC.

The gene calls are TRBV11-3 and TRBJ1-1; possibly TRBD1 for D (5 bases). The CDR3 sequence is 12 residues long. Trimming pared 4 bases from V and 8 bases from J, leaving 11 bases between. Germline V lookup: CDR1 SGHNT, CDR2 YENEEA. Written as DNA, the CDR3 is TGTGCCAGCAGCTCCCGGGGGGGAGAAGCTTTCTTT. Translated: CASSSRGGEAFF.

This chain's CDR3 is CASSQYGGSQETQYF. CDR3 DNA: TGTGCCAGCAGCCAATATGGAGGGAGTCAAGAGACCCAGTACTTC. The chain has TRBV2 and TRBJ2-5; D is possibly TRBD2 (6 bases). Germline V gene data show CDR1 as SNHLY and CDR2 as FYNNEI. The CDR3 sequence is 15 residues long. Trimming left V 6 bases short and J 2 bases short, with 16 bases between.

This sequence joins TRBV23-1 and TRBJ1-1, with D perhaps matching TRBD1 (5 bases). TRBV23-1 has ORF status, its function being uncertain. Trimming cost V 3 bases and J 5 bases, with 19 bases left between them. CDR3 length: 16 amino acids. CDR3 loop: CASSQPEGPRGTEAFF. CDR3 bases: TGCGCCAGCAGTCAGCCGGAAGGGCCCCGGGGGACTGAAGCTTTCTTT.

The CDR3 loop reads CASSRQGTEAFF. The CDR3 nucleotides read TGTGCCAGCAGCCGCCAGGGGACTGAAGCTTTCTTT. The chain recombines TRBV3-1 (or the pseudogene TRBV3-2) with TRBJ1-1; possibly TRBD1 for D (6 bases). This CDR3 spans 12 amino acids. Germline-derived CDR1 and CDR2 are LGHDT and YNNKEL (reference sequence). The V end lost 4 bases, the J end lost 5 bases, and 8 bases lay between the germline ends.

CDR3 in amino acids: CASSLGTSGRSYEQYF. Here the CDR3 DNA reads TGTGCCAGCAGCTTAGGGACTAGCGGGCGGTCCTACGAGCAGTACTTC. The chain uses TRBV7-6 and TRBJ2-7, with 11 bases identical to TRBD2. The trim removed 1 base at V and 1 base at J, leaving 3 bases unmatched. Germline-derived CDR1 and CDR2 are SGHVS and FNYEAQ. The CDR3 is 16 amino acids. The full variable domain, rest sourced from reference TRBV7-6 and TRBJ2-7, is GAGVSQSPRYKVTKRGQDVALRCDPISGHVSLYWYRQALGQGPEFLTYFNYEAQQDKSGLPNDRFSAERPEGSISTLTIQRTEQRDSAMYRCASSLGTSGRSYEQYFGPGTRLTVT.

The chain has TRBV2 and TRBJ1-3, with a possible D match to TRBD1 (5 bases). The CDR3 contains 14 residues. Germline V gives CDR1 SNHLY, CDR2 FYNNEI. The V and J ends lost 3 bases and 3 bases respectively, with 9 bases between them. The CDR3 region is CASSDGGYGNTIYF. In DNA form, the CDR3 reads TGTGCCAGCAGTGACGGGGGATATGGAAACACCATATATTTT.

This chain uses TRBV27 with TRBJ1-2, with 10 nucleotides matching TRBD1. Germline V gene lookup returns CDR1 MNHEY and CDR2 SMNVEV (reference sequence). The CDR3 has 14 amino acids. The trim removed 4 bases at V and 8 bases at J, leaving 7 bases unmatched. The CDR3 DNA reads TGTGCCAGCAGTTCAGCCGGGACAGGGGTGGGCTACACCTTC. Translated, it gives CASSSAGTGVGYTF.

This clone was picked up one time. The rearrangement links TRBV18 to TRBJ2-7; perhaps TRBD1 as D (6 bases). Trimming left V 3 bases short and J 0 bases short, with 9 bases between. Germline lookup yields CDR1 KGHSH and CDR2 LQKENI. The CDR3 is 14 residues long. The CDR3 nucleotides read TGTGCCAGCTCACCCGCAGGGGACTCCTACGAGCAGTACTTC. This sequence encodes CASSPAGDSYEQYF.

The J gene is TRBJ2-1, the V gene TRBV19; 8 nucleotides agree with TRBD1. V lost 5 bases, J lost 7 bases, and 1 base stayed unmatched. Germline V gene sequence: CDR1 LNHDA, CDR2 SQIVND (reference sequence). The CDR3 is made up of 12 amino acids. The CDR3 loop is CASSRQGNEQFF. CDR3 bases: TGTGCCAGTAGTCGACAGGGGAATGAGCAGTTCTTC.

The chain links TRBV11-2 to TRBJ2-7; 7 bases align to TRBD1. The germline gives CDR1 SGHAT, CDR2 FQNNGV. This CDR3 has 15 residues. V was clipped by 3 bases and J by 4 bases; unmatched bases: 9. CDR3 sequence reads: CASSLSGQELYEQYF. The CDR3 nucleotides read TGTGCCAGCAGCTTGAGCGGACAGGAGTTGTACGAGCAGTACTTC.

The chain carries TRBV6-5 and TRBJ1-6, with a weak D call TRBD1 (5 bases). The length of the CDR3 is 14 residues. Germline V CDR1 and CDR2: MNHEY, SVGAGI. V dropped 4 bases and J dropped 9 bases, with 13 bases sitting between them. CDR3: CASSSSTVLSPLHF. CDR3 nucleotide sequence: TGTGCCAGCAGTTCCTCGACAGTACTTTCACCCCTCCACTTT.

The V and J genes are TRBV28 and TRBJ1-4; no reliable D call. Per the germline V gene, CDR1 is MDHEN and CDR2 is SYDVKM. V lost 3 bases to trimming and J lost 5 bases, with 7 bases between them. The CDR3 loop spans 13 amino acids. CDR3 sequence: CASSFGLNEKLFF. In DNA, the CDR3 is TGTGCCAGCAGTTTTGGCCTGAATGAAAAACTGTTTTTT. The full variable domain, rest sourced from reference TRBV28 and TRBJ1-4, is DVKVTQSSRYLVKRTGEKVFLECVQDMDHENMFWYRQDPGLGLRLIYFSYDVKMKEKGDIPEGYSVSREKKERFSLILESASTNQTSMYLCASSFGLNEKLFFGSGTQLSVL.

This chain connects TRBV4-2 to TRBJ2-1; 11 positions match TRBD2. The CDR3 length is 15 residues. The germline V gene encodes CDR1 LGHNA and CDR2 YNFKEQ. V gave up 1 base and J gave up 4 bases; unmatched junction bases: 0. CDR3 sequence (DNA): TGTGCCAGCAGCCAAGGACTAGCGGGATACAATGAGCAGTTCTTC. Translation: CASSQGLAGYNEQFF.